This T cell receptor (beta chain) derives from a study of blood T cell repertoires in COVID-19. Background on the study: Nucleic acid was either cDNA or gDNA, and it came from T cells, B-cell-depleted T cells, or PBMCs.

The CDR3 is 14 residues long. Germline CDR1 SGHAT, CDR2 FQNNGV. The V gene lost 4 bases and the J gene lost 7 bases, with 14 bases spanning the gap. This clone has just a few counts. The method was immunoSEQ multiplex PCR; TCRdb's version includes in-frame clones alone and lacks a portion of them. The sample lists 350,000 to 400,000 clones; less than 90% were seen once. Clinical history as reported by participants underpinned cohort assignment. The sequence was collected from a woman aged 25 to 45 who had recovered from COVID-19. The sample taken for sequencing was PBMCs or T cells enriched from blood (not recorded which). The chain couples TRBV11-2 to TRBJ2-1; tentatively, D is TRBD1 (6 bases). CDR3 region: CASSSPGQRNEQFF. The CDR3 coding sequence is TGTGCCAGCAGCTCACCGGGACAAAGAAATGAGCAGTTCTTC.